This T cell receptor beta chain originates from a study of blood T cell repertoires in COVID-19. Study-level information: Acute and convalescent COVID-19 samples came from the United States, Italy and Spain.

This table comes from immunoSEQ multiplex PCR, and its TCRdb copy is limited to in-frame clones, with some not included. The sample comprises roughly 400,000 clones, approximately 89% of which are singletons, and about 0.9% rests with the top ten. The CDR3 is 17 amino acids. Germline values: CDR1 LNHDA, CDR2 SQIVND (reference sequence). Trimming cost V 6 bases and J 4 bases; bases outside gene matches: 10. This study enrolled people aged 18 to 89 from approximately 25 US geographic areas. Exposed study participants had met a COVID-19 case within 2 weeks before entry. The TCR was taken from a woman aged 40 to 50 who had been exposed to COVID-19. Sequencing was performed on PBMCs or T cells enriched from blood (not recorded which). The genes are TRBV19 and TRBJ2-2, with 11 bases that match TRBD2. The CDR3 coding sequence is TGTGCCAGTAGCGAAAACATACTAGCGGGGGCCACCGGGGAGCTGTTTTTT. It yields the protein CASSENILAGATGELFF.